The 26 T cell receptor beta chains given below trace back to one sample, sequenced in a study of regulatory T cells in long-lasting Graves disease. Libraries of TCR beta came from iRepertoire HTBI primers plus Arm-PCR of CDR3 regions. One entry per CDR3 protein, called by TCRdb with MiXCR from the multiplex PCR reads. The data hold around 230,000 distinct CDR3 sequences, with about 18% observed a single time. This sample's time point: newly diagnosed GD, antithyroid drugs for less than 3 months. The TCR library used RNA extracted from PBMCs. The material sequenced was peripheral blood mononuclear cells (PBMCs), taken at new diagnosis, from a patient treated with antithyroid drugs. These receptor sequences come from a female donor with Graves disease.

This clonotype was recorded many times. The chain has TRBV6-2 or TRBV6-3 and TRBJ2-7; D is undetermined. This CDR3 has 12 residues. The ends were cut back, 1 base at V and 7 bases at J, with 8 bases in the middle. CDR1 MNHEY and CDR2 SVGEGT come from the germline V gene. The CDR3 sequence is CASSYFSGEQYF. The DNA of the CDR3 is TGTGCCAGCAGTTACTTCTCTGGTGAGCAGTACTTC.

This clonotype was seen at least ten times. This chain links TRBV10-3 with TRBJ2-1; 8 bases line up with TRBD2. Germline V gives CDR1 ENHRY, CDR2 SYGVKD. The CDR3 extends over 17 amino acids. The V gene end was trimmed by 4 bases and the J gene end by 0 bases; junction bases not matched to a gene: 8. The CDR3 loop is CAISGPSGTSSYNEQFF. In nucleotides, the CDR3 is TGTGCCATCAGTGGGCCCTCCGGGACTAGCTCCTACAATGAGCAGTTCTTC.

This clonotype was counted many times. This chain uses TRBV6-1 with TRBJ1-5; TRBD1 might be the D (5 bases). The V and J ends lost 9 bases and 1 base respectively, with 16 bases between them. The CDR3 consists of 15 residues. Germline loops: CDR1 MNHNS, CDR2 SASEGT. The CDR3 protein is CASSPGTGSNQPQHF. The CDR3 coding sequence is TGTGCCAGTAGTCCCGGGACTGGGAGCAATCAGCCCCAGCATTTT.

As to this clonotype: This sequence is one base from a far larger clone and is likely a read error. The V and J genes are TRBV11-1 and TRBJ2-7, with 7 bases aligning to TRBD2. Germline V gene lookup returns CDR1 SGHAT and CDR2 FQDESV (reference sequence). This CDR3 region has 13 residues. The CDR3 region is CTSSTGGAYEQYF. CDR3 nucleotide sequence: TGTACCAGCAGCACGGGGGGAGCCTACGAGCAGTACTTC.

In this sample, this clonotype turned up a few times. A junction boundary mismatches the germline segment, possibly from a read error. The V call is TRBV20-1, the J call TRBJ1-4; D unresolved. The V gene's germline CDR1 is DFQATT and CDR2 SNEGSKA (reference sequence). CDR3 size: 14 residues. The CDR3 reads CSASKAGFNEELFF. In DNA form, the CDR3 reads TGCAGTGCTAGTAAGGCGGGGTTTAATGAAGAACTGTTTTTT.

This clonotype was counted many times. The chain carries TRBV28 and TRBJ2-1; D might be TRBD1 (6 bases). Trimming left V 6 bases short and J 7 bases short, with 16 bases between. CDR3 length: 14 amino acids. The V gene's germline CDR1 is MDHEN and CDR2 SYDVKM. CDR3 sequence reads: CASRLQGVGNEQFF. The CDR3 nucleotides are TGTGCCAGCAGACTACAGGGTGTTGGAAATGAGCAGTTCTTC. The variable domain in full, completed from reference TRBV28 and TRBJ2-1, reads DVKVTQSSRYLVKRTGEKVFLECVQDMDHENMFWYRQDPGLGLRLIYFSYDVKMKEKGDIPEGYSVSREKKERFSLILESASTNQTSMYLCASRLQGVGNEQFFGPGTRLTVL.

The table lists this clonotype with many counts. The rearrangement uses TRBV12-3 or TRBV12-4 and TRBJ2-1, with D perhaps assigned TRBD1 or TRBD2 (5 bases each). The CDR3 is 15 amino acids. V was shortened by 7 bases and J by 4 bases, with 17 bases between the two germline ends. The CDR3, as DNA: TGTGCCAGCACCCCACCCGGGGCTGTGTACAATGAGCAGTTCTTC. Its protein product is CASTPPGAVYNEQFF.

This clonotype was recorded at least ten times. This sequence joins TRBV19 and TRBJ2-3, with D hard to call. There are 15 residues in the CDR3. Germline V gene lookup returns CDR1 LNHDA and CDR2 SQIVND (reference sequence). Trimming removed 5 bases at V and 4 bases at J, with 16 bases between. The CDR3 region has the DNA TGTGCCAGTAGTCGCCGACGGAGTAATGCAGATACGCAGTATTTT. Amino acid sequence: CASSRRRSNADTQYF.

This clonotype was seen many times. The chain employs TRBV20-1 and TRBJ2-1; 7 bases agree with TRBD1. J gave up 0 bases and V 5 bases, and 10 bases lay outside the gene matches. The CDR3 has 16 amino acids. CDR1 and CDR2 (germline): DFQATT, SNEGSKA (reference sequence). The CDR3 is CSAPRGGLSSYNEQFF. CDR3 nucleotide sequence: TGCAGTGCTCCAAGAGGGGGCTTAAGCTCCTACAATGAGCAGTTCTTC.

This clonotype was seen ten or more times. CDR3 sequence reads: CASSLGSSLDITDTQYF. The CDR3, as DNA: TGTGCCAGCAGCTTAGGCTCTTCTCTGGATATCACAGATACGCAGTATTTT. The chain couples TRBV11-2 to TRBJ2-3; no reliable D call. With 1 base removed from V and 2 bases from J, the gap between germline ends came to 16 bases. CDR1 and CDR2 (germline): SGHAT, FQNNGV. The CDR3 runs to 17 residues.

This clonotype was seen many times. The chain joins TRBV10-3 to TRBJ1-1; D is undetermined. The CDR3 spans 14 residues. The ends were cut back, 0 bases at V and 4 bases at J, with 9 bases in the middle. Germline loops: CDR1 ENHRY, CDR2 SYGVKD. The CDR3 nucleotides are TGTGCCATCAGTGAGTCTAAGGGAGGCACTGAAGCTTTCTTT. This encodes CAISESKGGTEAFF.

This clonotype was recorded many times. V is TRBV20-1 and J is TRBJ2-3, with D possibly TRBD1 on 6 matching bases. The CDR3 length is 14 residues. CDR1 and CDR2 from the germline V gene are DFQATT and SNEGSKA (reference sequence). Trimming pared 6 bases from V and 5 bases from J, leaving 18 bases between. The CDR3 sequence is CSAPDRKGKDTQYF. In nucleotides, the CDR3 is TGCAGTGCGCCAGACAGGAAAGGGAAAGATACGCAGTATTTT.

The sample holds many counts of this clonotype. The V call is TRBV11-2, the J call TRBJ1-1, with D possibly matching TRBD1 (5 bases). Germline CDR1 and CDR2: SGHAT and FQNNGV. Trimming cost V 1 base and J 6 bases, with 12 bases left between them. This CDR3 contains 14 residues. CDR3 residues: CASSLAPDTSEAFF. The CDR3 nucleotides read TGTGCCAGCAGCTTAGCCCCGGACACCTCTGAAGCTTTCTTT.

On this clonotype itself: This may be a read error, as it is one base from a much larger clone. This chain uses TRBV6-1 with TRBJ2-1, with D hard to call. Germline CDR1 reads MNHNS; CDR2 reads SASEGT. The CDR3 runs 11 residues. CDR3 region: CASSELQEHFF. The CDR3 DNA reads TGTGCCAGCAGTGAACTACAAGAGCATTTCTTC.

Concerning this clonotype itself: A much larger clone lies one base from this, so it may be a read error. V and J are TRBV4-3 and TRBJ1-4; D possibly corresponds to TRBD1 (6 bases). The CDR3 runs 15 residues. CDR1 is LGHNA and CDR2 is YSLEER in the germline V gene. The CDR3 region has the DNA TGCGCCAGCAGCCAAGAGGGGCAGGGGAATGAAGAACTGTTTTTT. Translation: CASSQEGQGNEELFF.

This clonotype was seen at least ten times. The DNA for the CDR3 is TGCAGCGTTGGGAACAGGGCAGGAGGAATTAACAATGAGCAGTTCTTC. Translating it yields CSVGNRAGGINNEQFF. The V and J genes are TRBV29-1 and TRBJ2-1; a possible D gene is TRBD1 (6 bases). V lost 4 bases and J lost 5, with 21 bases in between. CDR1 and CDR2 from the germline V gene are SQVTM and ANQGSEA. The CDR3 contains 16 residues.

This clonotype showed up many times. V usage is TRBV16 and J usage is TRBJ1-4; tentatively, D is TRBD1 (6 bases). Trimming shortened V by 4 bases and J by 4 bases, and 13 bases separated the two germline ends. From germline, CDR1 is KGHSY and CDR2 FQNENV. CDR3 length equals 15 residues. This chain's CDR3 is CASSPPGANNEKLFF. The CDR3 nucleotides read TGTGCCAGCAGCCCCCCGGGGGCCAATAATGAAAAACTGTTTTTT.

There are a few counts of this clonotype. V usage is TRBV20-1 and J usage is TRBJ1-5; the D is unclear. The CDR3 loop spans 12 amino acids. Per the germline V gene, CDR1 is DFQATT and CDR2 is SNEGSKA (reference sequence). V was trimmed by 3 bases and J by 4 bases, leaving 7 bases between them. The CDR3 spells CSASTSNQPQHF. As DNA, the CDR3 is TGCAGTGCTAGTACCAGTAATCAGCCCCAGCATTTT.

As regards this clonotype: This may be a read error, as it is one base from a much larger clone. This chain uses TRBV5-8 with TRBJ1-1; 10 positions match TRBD1. This CDR3 contains 19 residues. The germline V gene encodes CDR1 SGHTS and CDR2 YDEGEE. Unmatched junction bases numbered 18, after V lost 3 bases and J lost 4 bases. The CDR3 loop is CASSSSDRDRGVGTTEAFF. The CDR3 DNA is TGTGCCAGCAGCTCCTCAGACCGGGACAGGGGTGTGGGAACCACTGAAGCTTTCTTT.

To note about this clonotype: A much larger clone differs by one base, so this may be a read error. This rearrangement joins TRBV12-3 or TRBV12-4 to TRBJ2-5; D is possibly TRBD1 or TRBD2 (5 bases each). CDR3 length: 11 residues. The CDR3, as DNA: TGTGCCAGCGGTTTGGGGGTGGCCCAGTACTTC. This translates into CASGLGVAQYF.

This clonotype showed up many times. The rearrangement joins TRBV7-2 to TRBJ1-4, with a possible D match to TRBD1 (5 bases). Germline CDR1 reads SGHTA; CDR2 reads FQGNSA. V lost 4 bases to trimming and J lost 8 bases, with 17 bases between them. This CDR3 region has 15 residues. In DNA form, the CDR3 reads TGTGCCAGCAGCTCCAGACAGAGCGTGGGGGAAAAACTGTTTTTT. This codes for CASSSRQSVGEKLFF. Full variable domain (rest looked up from reference TRBV7-2 and TRBJ1-4): GAGVSQSPSNKVTEKGKDVELRCDPISGHTALYWYRQSLGQGLEFLIYFQGNSAPDKSGLPSDRFSAERTGGSVSTLTIQRTQQEDSAVYLCASSSRQSVGEKLFFGSGTQLSVL.

With regard to this clonotype: A much larger clone sits a single nucleotide away, making a read error possible. The chain carries TRBV7-9 and TRBJ2-3; D might be TRBD2 (6 bases). Germline-derived CDR1 and CDR2 are SEHNR and FQNEAQ (reference sequence). CDR3 length: 15 amino acids. V shed 1 base and J shed 0 bases, with 8 bases lying between them. The DNA of the CDR3 is TGTGCCAGCAGCTTAGTTCGGGGGAGCACAGATACGCAGTATTTT. Residues: CASSLVRGSTDTQYF.

This clonotype has ten or more counts. This sequence joins TRBV10-3 and TRBJ1-1, with TRBD1 matching 7 bases. Looked up from germline, CDR1 is ENHRY and CDR2 is SYGVKD. The CDR3 consists of 15 residues. The J segment lost 0 bases and the V segment lost 3 bases, leaving 4 bases of the junction unmatched. The CDR3 sequence: CAISEQGFLNTEAFF. The CDR3 region has the DNA TGTGCCATCAGTGAACAGGGGTTTTTGAACACTGAAGCTTTCTTT.

This clonotype was recorded at least ten times. The chain joins TRBV30 to TRBJ1-4; no firm D call. The CDR3 sequence is 11 residues long. Germline V gene lookup returns CDR1 GTSNPN and CDR2 SVGIG (reference sequence). The V end was cut by 0 bases, the J end by 8 bases, with 4 bases between. DNA for the CDR3: TGTGCCTGGAGTGTCCGAGAAAAACTGTTTTTT. It is translated as CAWSVREKLFF.

The chain employs TRBV20-1 and TRBJ1-5, with D unclear. V lost 1 base, J lost 7 bases, and 8 bases lay in between. The CDR3 totals 12 residues. Germline-derived CDR1 and CDR2 are DFQATT and SNEGSKA (reference sequence). The CDR3 nucleotides read TGCAGTGCTAGAGGGTGGGAACAGCCCCAGCATTTT. Encoded protein: CSARGWEQPQHF.

This clonotype showed up many times. The rearrangement links TRBV29-1 to TRBJ1-4; the D is unclear. CDR3 length equals 16 residues. CDR1 SQVTM and CDR2 ANQGSEA come from the germline V gene. V dropped 0 bases and J dropped 5 bases, with 16 bases sitting between them. The CDR3 spells CSVEDGRRAFNEKLFF. The CDR3 DNA follows: TGCAGCGTTGAAGATGGTAGGAGGGCTTTCAATGAAAAACTGTTTTTT.